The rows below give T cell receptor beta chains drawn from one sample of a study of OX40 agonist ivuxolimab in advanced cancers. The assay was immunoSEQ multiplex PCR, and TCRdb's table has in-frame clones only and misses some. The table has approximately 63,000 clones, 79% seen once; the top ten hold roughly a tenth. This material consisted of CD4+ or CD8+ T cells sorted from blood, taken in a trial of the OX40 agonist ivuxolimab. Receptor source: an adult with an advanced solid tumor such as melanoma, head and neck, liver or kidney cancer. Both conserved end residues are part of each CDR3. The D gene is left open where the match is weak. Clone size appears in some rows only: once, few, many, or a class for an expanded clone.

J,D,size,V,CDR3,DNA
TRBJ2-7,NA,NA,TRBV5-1,CASSFQNPTYEQYF,TGCGCCAGCAGCTTTCAGAACCCGACCTACGAGCAGTACTTC
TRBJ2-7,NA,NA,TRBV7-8,CASSPRGRGNIGQYF,TGTGCCAGCAGCCCAAGGGGCAGGGGAAACATCGGGCAGTACTTC
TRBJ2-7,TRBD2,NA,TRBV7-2,CASSLVLAGGREQYF,TGTGCCAGCAGCTTAGTTCTAGCGGGAGGGCGAGAGCAGTACTTC
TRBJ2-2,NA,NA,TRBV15,CATSRYLGASPGELFF,TGTGCCACCAGCAGATACCTTGGGGCTAGCCCCGGGGAGCTGTTTTTT
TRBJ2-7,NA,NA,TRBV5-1,CASSLGSRVGLYEQYF,TGCGCCAGCAGCTTGGGGTCCCGGGTGGGCCTTTACGAGCAGTACTTC
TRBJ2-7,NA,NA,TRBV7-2,CASSLTGSSYEQYF,TGTGCCAGCAGCTTAACTGGGAGCTCCTACGAGCAGTACTTC
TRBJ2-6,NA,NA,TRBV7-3,CASSPTAVSGANVLTF,TGTGCCAGCAGCCCGACGGCCGTTTCTGGGGCCAACGTCCTGACTTTC
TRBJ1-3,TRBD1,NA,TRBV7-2,CASSLTGGGNTIYF,TGTGCCAGCAGTCTGACAGGGGGCGGAAACACCATATATTTT
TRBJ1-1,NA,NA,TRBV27,CASSLNAMNTEAFF,TGTGCCAGCAGTTTAAACGCTATGAACACTGAAGCTTTCTTT
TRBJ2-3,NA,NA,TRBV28,CASSRTPDTQYF,TGTGCCAGCAGCAGGACACCAGATACGCAGTATTTT
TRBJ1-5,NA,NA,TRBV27,CASSLSGTLSNQPQHF,TGTGCCAGCAGTTTATCTGGGACACTTAGCAATCAGCCCCAGCATTTT
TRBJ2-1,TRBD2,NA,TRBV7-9,CASSSGGRVYNEQFF,TGTGCCAGCAGCTCCGGGGGGAGGGTCTACAATGAGCAGTTCTTC
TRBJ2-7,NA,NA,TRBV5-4,CASSLDYSFYEQYF,TGTGCCAGCAGCTTGGACTATTCCTTCTACGAGCAGTACTTC
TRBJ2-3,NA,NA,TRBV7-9,CASSPQPADTDTQYF,TGTGCCAGCAGCCCCCAGCCGGCAGACACAGATACGCAGTATTTT
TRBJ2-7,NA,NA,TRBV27,CASSFRQANEQYF,TGTGCCAGCAGTTTTAGGCAGGCCAACGAGCAGTACTTC
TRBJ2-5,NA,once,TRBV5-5,CASSATGQLETQYF,TGTGCCAGCAGCGCGACGGGCCAGTTGGAGACCCAGTACTTC
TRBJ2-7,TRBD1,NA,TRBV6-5,CASGYGTGEYEQYF,TGTGCCAGCGGCTACGGGACAGGAGAATACGAGCAGTACTTC
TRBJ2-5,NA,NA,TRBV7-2,CASREGLGETQYF,TGTGCCAGCAGGGAGGGGCTCGGGGAGACCCAGTACTTC
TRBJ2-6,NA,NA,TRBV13,CASSLGRGYSGANVLTF,TGTGCCAGCAGCTTAGGCAGGGGATACTCTGGGGCCAACGTCCTGACTTTC
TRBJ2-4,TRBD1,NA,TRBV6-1,CASRPQGWAKNIQYF,TGTGCCAGCAGACCACAGGGGTGGGCCAAAAACATTCAGTACTTC
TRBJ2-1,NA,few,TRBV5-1,CASSLDSGAYYNEQFF,TGCGCCAGCAGCTTGGATTCAGGGGCCTACTACAATGAGCAGTTCTTC
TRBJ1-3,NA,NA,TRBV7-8,CASSFNSQSGNTIYF,TGTGCCAGCAGCTTTAACTCCCAGTCCGGAAACACCATATATTTT
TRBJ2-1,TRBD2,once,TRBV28,CASSPTSGRMREQFF,TGTGCCAGCAGCCCCACTAGCGGGAGAATGAGAGAGCAGTTCTTC
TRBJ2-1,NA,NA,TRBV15,CATSREGAGPPEQFF,TGTGCCACCAGCAGAGAGGGGGCAGGGCCCCCTGAGCAGTTCTTC
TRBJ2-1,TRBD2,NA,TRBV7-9,CASSVSGGQRNEQFF,TGTGCCAGCAGCGTTAGCGGGGGCCAGAGGAATGAGCAGTTCTTC
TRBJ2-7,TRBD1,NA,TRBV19,CASSTGDRNYEQYF,TGTGCCAGTAGTACGGGGGACAGGAACTACGAGCAGTACTTC
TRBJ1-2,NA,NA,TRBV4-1,CASSQEAESFYGYTF,TGCGCCAGCAGCCAAGAAGCAGAATCCTTCTATGGCTACACCTTC
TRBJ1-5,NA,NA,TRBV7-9,CASSLDGTSNQPQHF,TGTGCCAGCAGCTTAGACGGTACTAGCAATCAGCCCCAGCATTTT
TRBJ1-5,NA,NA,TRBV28,CASSSPATSPYQPQHF,TGTGCCAGCAGTTCCCCGGCGACTTCACCCTATCAGCCCCAGCATTTT
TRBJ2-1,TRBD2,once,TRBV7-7,CASSAGLAGGANNEQFF,TGTGCTAGCAGCGCCGGACTAGCGGGGGGCGCCAACAATGAGCAGTTCTTC
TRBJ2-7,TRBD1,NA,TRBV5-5,CASSFLQATGTYEQYF,TGTGCCAGCAGCTTTCTCCAAGCGACAGGGACCTACGAGCAGTACTTC
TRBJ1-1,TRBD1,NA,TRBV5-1,CASSLDGTGGTEAFF,TGCGCCAGCAGCTTAGACGGGACAGGGGGCACTGAAGCTTTCTTT
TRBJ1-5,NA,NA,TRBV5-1,CASSLDGGQPQHF,TGCGCCAGCAGCTTGGATGGGGGGCAGCCCCAGCATTTT
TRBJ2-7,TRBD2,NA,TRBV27,CASSLLGRGVSYEQYF,TGTGCCAGCAGTTTATTGGGGCGGGGGGTCTCCTACGAGCAGTACTTC
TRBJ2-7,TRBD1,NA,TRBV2,CASSEVRPGGHEQYF,TGTGCCAGCAGTGAAGTGAGGCCAGGGGGCCACGAGCAGTACTTC
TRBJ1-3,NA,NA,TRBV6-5,CASTQGVPGNTIYF,TGTGCCAGCACCCAAGGGGTCCCTGGAAACACCATATATTTT
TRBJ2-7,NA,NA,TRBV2,CASYIGGWSEQYF,TGTGCCAGCTACATAGGGGGTTGGTCGGAGCAGTACTTC
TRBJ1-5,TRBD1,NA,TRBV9,CASSAGTVYSNQPQHF,TGTGCCAGCAGCGCCGGGACAGTCTATAGCAATCAGCCCCAGCATTTT
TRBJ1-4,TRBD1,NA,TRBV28,CASIPQGRTNEKLFF,TGTGCCAGCATCCCACAGGGGAGAACTAATGAAAAACTGTTTTTT
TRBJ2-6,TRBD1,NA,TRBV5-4,CASSFGRGSSGANVLTF,TGTGCCAGCAGCTTCGGCAGGGGGAGCTCTGGGGCCAACGTCCTGACTTTC
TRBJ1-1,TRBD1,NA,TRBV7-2,CASSLVGQGSYVNTEAFF,TGTGCCAGCAGCTTAGTGGGACAGGGGAGCTACGTGAACACTGAAGCTTTCTTT
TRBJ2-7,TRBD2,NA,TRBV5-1,CASSLEMRGYEQYF,TGCGCCAGCAGCTTGGAAATGCGGGGGTACGAGCAGTACTTC
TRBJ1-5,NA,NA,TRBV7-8,CASSPGNRLVSAQSNQPQHF,TGTGCCAGCAGCCCTGGGAATAGGTTAGTATCAGCACAGAGCAATCAGCCCCAGCATTTT
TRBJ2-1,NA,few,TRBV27,CASSLLGSYYNEQFF,TGTGCCAGCAGTTTATTGGGCTCCTATTACAATGAGCAGTTCTTC
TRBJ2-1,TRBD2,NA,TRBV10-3,CAIRVTSGRDGDNEQFF,TGTGCCATCAGGGTGACTAGCGGGAGGGATGGAGACAATGAGCAGTTCTTC
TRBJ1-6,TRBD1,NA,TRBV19,CASSLPRTGMNSPLHF,TGTGCCAGTAGTTTACCCCGGACAGGCATGAATTCACCCCTCCACTTT